This TCR beta chain was sequenced in a study of T-cell reconstitution after alpha-beta-depleted transplantation in children. Broader study findings: TCRbeta diversity was high at day 60 in some patients (a result of surviving recipient T cells and thymic progenitors). By about two months after transplant, alpha-beta T cells reportedly arose from several hundred graft clones that had expanded. T cells produced anew were the main source of T-cell counts and diversity one year after transplant.

Unique molecular identifiers featured in how the TCRbeta library was prepared. From the PCR reads, TCRdb called clonotypes with MiXCR, one entry per CDR3 protein. The sample has 500,000 to 600,000 distinct CDR3 sequences, more than 20% seen once. This clonotype was observed a few times. Its target is not known. V gave up 4 bases and J gave up 5 bases, with 12 bases separating them. This CDR3 contains 13 residues. Germline CDR1 is SGHRS and CDR2 is YFSETQ. This receptor was taken from a boy in the first two years of life with Wiskott-Aldrich syndrome, due to receive a stem cell transplant. V and J are TRBV5-1 and TRBJ2-5; D is tentatively TRBD1 or TRBD2 (6 bases each). The input for sequencing was PBMCs, taken before TCRalphabeta/CD19-depleted stem cell transplant. The CDR3 here is CASSQGGTETQYF. The DNA for the CDR3 is TGCGCCAGCAGCCAAGGGGGGACGGAGACCCAGTACTTC. The whole variable domain, remainder taken from reference TRBV5-1 and TRBJ2-5, is KAGVTQTPRYLIKTRGQQVTLSCSPISGHRSVSWYQQTPGQGLQFLFEYFSETQRNKGNFPGRFSGRQFSNSRSEMNVSTLELGDSALYLCASSQGGTETQYFGPGTRLLVL.